A selection of T cell receptor beta chains follows, all from one sample in a study of blood T cell repertoires in COVID-19. TCRdb's copy holds only in-frame clones and misses some; the assay was immunoSEQ multiplex PCR. The sample lists approximately 82,000 clones; roughly 89% were seen once. Sequencing was carried out using peripheral blood. The receptors derive from a man aged 65 to 79 with active or convalescent COVID-19. Each CDR3 is given with its conserved first and last residue. D genes are given only for firm matches. A clone size is listed for some rows: how often the clone was seen (once, few, many), or a class if it is expanded.

V gene,clone size,D gene,J gene,CDR3 protein,CDR3 DNA
TRBV28,-,-,TRBJ1-2,CASSLWAHGYTF,TGTGCCAGCAGTTTATGGGCCCATGGCTACACCTTC
TRBV5-1,-,-,TRBJ2-4,CASSQFGQQNIQYF,TGCGCCAGCAGCCAATTCGGACAGCAAAACATTCAGTACTTC
TRBV11-2,-,-,TRBJ2-1,CASSLQGYNEQFF,TGTGCCAGCAGCTTACAGGGTTACAATGAGCAGTTCTTC
TRBV9,once,TRBD2,TRBJ2-3,CASSVELLAGVANTQYF,TGTGCCAGCAGCGTAGAGTTACTAGCGGGAGTGGCAAATACGCAGTATTTT
TRBV2,-,TRBD1,TRBJ1-1,CASSGQGGEAFF,TGTGCCAGCAGTGGTCAGGGGGGTGAAGCTTTCTTT
TRBV11-2,-,-,TRBJ1-4,CASSLDLGSVLFF,TGTGCCAGCAGCTTAGATCTCGGGTCAGTACTGTTTTTT
TRBV23-1,few,-,TRBJ2-1,CASSQKRVDEQFF,TGCGCCAGCAGTCAAAAACGGGTCGATGAGCAGTTCTTC
TRBV9,-,TRBD1,TRBJ2-7,CASSVSGQGYYEQYF,TGTGCCAGCAGCGTCTCGGGACAGGGGTACTACGAGCAGTACTTC
TRBV5-6,-,-,TRBJ1-5,CASSLTRDNQPQHF,TGTGCCAGCAGCTTGACCAGGGATAATCAGCCCCAGCATTTT
TRBV19,-,TRBD1,TRBJ1-5,CASRQDRGPQPQHF,TGTGCCAGTAGACAAGACAGGGGGCCCCAGCCCCAGCATTTT
TRBV12-3/TRBV12-4,-,-,TRBJ1-2,CASSLYDRSGYTF,TGTGCCAGCAGTTTATATGACAGGTCCGGCTACACCTTC
TRBV11-2,-,TRBD2,TRBJ2-5,CASSLEGGRTETQYF,TGTGCCAGCAGCTTAGAAGGCGGGAGAACAGAGACCCAGTACTTC
TRBV28,-,TRBD2,TRBJ2-7,CASSQGTSGRYEQYF,TGTGCCAGCAGTCAAGGGACTAGCGGGAGATACGAGCAGTACTTC
TRBV19,-,TRBD1,TRBJ1-2,CASSIVSEQGYGYTF,TGTGCCAGTAGTATAGTTTCCGAACAGGGGTATGGCTACACCTTC
TRBV6-5,-,TRBD1,TRBJ2-2,CASNDPGGHGELFF,TGTGCCAGCAACGACCCAGGGGGCCACGGGGAGCTGTTTTTT
TRBV5-5,-,TRBD2,TRBJ2-5,CASSIGTSGSSETQYF,TGTGCCAGCAGCATCGGGACTAGCGGGAGTTCAGAGACCCAGTACTTC
TRBV4-2,-,-,TRBJ2-7,CAPVGVSSYEQYF,TGTGCCCCAGTCGGGGTAAGCTCCTACGAGCAGTACTTC
TRBV18,-,TRBD1,TRBJ1-4,CASSLGQGREKLFF,TGTGCCAGCTCACTCGGACAGGGCCGAGAAAAACTGTTTTTT
TRBV28,-,TRBD1,TRBJ1-2,CASTVGTGLYGYTF,TGTGCCAGCACCGTGGGGACAGGTTTATATGGCTACACCTTC
TRBV4-1,-,-,TRBJ1-5,CASSQDGQRSNQPQHF,TGCGCCAGCAGTCAAGACGGACAGAGAAGCAATCAGCCCCAGCATTTT
TRBV7-9,-,TRBD1,TRBJ2-1,CASSPNRGLRLNEQFF,TGTGCCAGCAGCCCCAACAGGGGGCTAAGGTTAAATGAGCAGTTCTTC
TRBV28,-,-,TRBJ2-2,CASRYRVTGELFF,TGTGCCAGCAGATACAGGGTCACCGGGGAGCTGTTTTTT
TRBV7-2,-,-,TRBJ1-1,CASSLERGFEAFF,TGTGCCAGCAGCTTAGAACGCGGATTCGAAGCTTTCTTT
TRBV9,-,TRBD2,TRBJ2-5,CASSVIAGGQETQYF,TGTGCCAGCAGCGTGATAGCGGGAGGCCAAGAGACCCAGTACTTC
TRBV5-4,once,TRBD1,TRBJ2-7,CASSLNRGLGEQYF,TGTGCCAGCAGCTTGAACAGGGGGTTGGGCGAGCAGTACTTC
TRBV5-6,-,TRBD2,TRBJ2-1,CASSLGRGEQFF,TGTGCCAGCAGCCTCGGGAGGGGCGAGCAGTTCTTC
TRBV7-2,-,TRBD1,TRBJ1-6,CASSWGQINSPLHF,TGTGCCAGCAGTTGGGGACAGATTAATTCACCCCTCCACTTT
TRBV7-9,-,-,TRBJ2-7,CASSGLSSGEQYF,TGTGCCAGCAGCGGACTATCGTCGGGGGAGCAGTACTTC
TRBV27,-,-,TRBJ2-5,CASSFASAQETQYF,TGTGCCAGCAGTTTCGCCAGCGCACAAGAGACCCAGTACTTC
TRBV5-4,-,-,TRBJ2-2,CASSLGPDTGELFF,TGTGCCAGCAGCTTGGGTCCGGACACCGGGGAGCTGTTTTTT
TRBV28,-,-,TRBJ2-3,CASSLPGDTQYF,TGTGCCAGCAGTTTACCAGGAGATACGCAGTATTTT
TRBV9,-,-,TRBJ1-5,CASSVGQGSNQPQHF,TGTGCCAGCAGCGTAGGGCAGGGCAGCAATCAGCCCCAGCATTTT
TRBV27,few,TRBD1,TRBJ1-6,CASRRTGRSPLHF,TGTGCCAGCAGGAGGACAGGACGTTCACCCCTCCACTTT
TRBV5-1,-,-,TRBJ1-6,CASSLAAADNSPLHF,TGCGCCAGCAGCTTGGCGGCGGCAGATAATTCACCCCTCCACTTT